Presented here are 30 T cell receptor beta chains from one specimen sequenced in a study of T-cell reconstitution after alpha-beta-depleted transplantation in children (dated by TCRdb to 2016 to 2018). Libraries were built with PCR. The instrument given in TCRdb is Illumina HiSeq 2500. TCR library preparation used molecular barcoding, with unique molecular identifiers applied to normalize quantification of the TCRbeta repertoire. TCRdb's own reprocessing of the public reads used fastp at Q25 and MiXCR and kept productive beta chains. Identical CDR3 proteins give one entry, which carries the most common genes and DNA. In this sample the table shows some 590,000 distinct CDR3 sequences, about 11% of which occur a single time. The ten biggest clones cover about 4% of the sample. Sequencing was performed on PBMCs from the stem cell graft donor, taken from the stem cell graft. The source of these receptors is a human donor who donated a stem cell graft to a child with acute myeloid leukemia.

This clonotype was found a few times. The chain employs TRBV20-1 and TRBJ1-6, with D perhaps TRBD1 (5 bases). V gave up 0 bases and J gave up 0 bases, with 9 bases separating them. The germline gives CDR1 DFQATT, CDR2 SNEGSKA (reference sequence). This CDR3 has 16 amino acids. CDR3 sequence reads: CSARDRGASYNSPLHF. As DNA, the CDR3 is TGCAGTGCTAGAGATCGAGGGGCCTCCTATAATTCACCCCTCCACTTT.

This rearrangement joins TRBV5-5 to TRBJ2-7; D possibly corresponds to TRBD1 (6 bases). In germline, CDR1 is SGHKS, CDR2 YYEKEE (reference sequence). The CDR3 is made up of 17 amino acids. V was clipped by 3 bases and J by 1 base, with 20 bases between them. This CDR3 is CASSSRRGGQSSYEQYF. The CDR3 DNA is TGTGCCAGCAGCTCGCGTAGAGGGGGTCAATCATCCTACGAGCAGTACTTC.

The CDR3 region has the DNA TGCAGCGTTGACGCGGGACACACAGATACGCAGTATTTT. This codes for CSVDAGHTDTQYF. This chain joins TRBV29-1 and TRBJ2-3, with D possibly called TRBD1 or TRBD2 (6 bases each). This CDR3 region has 13 residues. Germline V gene sequence: CDR1 SQVTM, CDR2 ANQGSEA. The V and J ends lost 3 bases and 2 bases respectively, with 9 bases between them.

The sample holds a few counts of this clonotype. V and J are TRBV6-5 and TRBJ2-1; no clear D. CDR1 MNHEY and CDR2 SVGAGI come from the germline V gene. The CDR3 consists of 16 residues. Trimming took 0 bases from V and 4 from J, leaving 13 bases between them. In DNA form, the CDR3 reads TGTGCCAGCAGTTACTCGATCCAGGTGGGGTACAATGAGCAGTTCTTC. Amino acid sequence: CASSYSIQVGYNEQFF.

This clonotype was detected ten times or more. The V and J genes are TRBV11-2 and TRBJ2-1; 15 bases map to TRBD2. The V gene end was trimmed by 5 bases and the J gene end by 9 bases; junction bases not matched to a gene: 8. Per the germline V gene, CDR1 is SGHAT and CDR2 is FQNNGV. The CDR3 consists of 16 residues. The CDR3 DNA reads TGTGCCAGCAGCGGGGGACTAGCGGGAGGCTCTGGTGAGCAGTTCTTC. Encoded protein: CASSGGLAGGSGEQFF.

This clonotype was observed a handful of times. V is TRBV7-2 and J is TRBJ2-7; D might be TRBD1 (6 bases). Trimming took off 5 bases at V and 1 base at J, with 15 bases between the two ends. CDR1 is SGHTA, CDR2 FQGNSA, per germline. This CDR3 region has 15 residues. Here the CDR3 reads CASSPPGTRSYEQYF. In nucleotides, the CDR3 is TGTGCCAGCAGCCCCCCGGGGACACGGTCCTACGAGCAGTACTTC.

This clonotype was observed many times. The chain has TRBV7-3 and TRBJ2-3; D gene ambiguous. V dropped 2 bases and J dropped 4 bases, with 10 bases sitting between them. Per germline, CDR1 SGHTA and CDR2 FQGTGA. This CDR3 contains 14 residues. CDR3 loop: CASSLLLPADTQYF. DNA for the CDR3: TGTGCCAGCAGCTTACTGTTGCCTGCAGATACGCAGTATTTT.

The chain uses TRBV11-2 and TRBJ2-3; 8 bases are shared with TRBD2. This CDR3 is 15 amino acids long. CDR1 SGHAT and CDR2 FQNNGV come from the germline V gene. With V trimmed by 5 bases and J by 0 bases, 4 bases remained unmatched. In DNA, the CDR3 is TGTGCCAGCAGCCCGGGGGGGTACAGCACAGATACGCAGTATTTT. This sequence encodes CASSPGGYSTDTQYF. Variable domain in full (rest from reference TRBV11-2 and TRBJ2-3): EAGVAQSPRYKIIEKRQSVAFWCNPISGHATLYWYQQILGQGPKLLIQFQNNGVVDDSQLPKDRFSAERLKGVDSTLKIQPAKLEDSAVYLCASSPGGYSTDTQYFGPGTRLTVL.

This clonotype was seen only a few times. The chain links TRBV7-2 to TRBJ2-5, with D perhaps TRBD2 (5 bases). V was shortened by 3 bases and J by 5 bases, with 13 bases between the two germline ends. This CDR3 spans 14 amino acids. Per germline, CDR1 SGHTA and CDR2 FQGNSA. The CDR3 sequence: CASSLYVGEETQYF. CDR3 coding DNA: TGTGCCAGCAGCTTGTACGTGGGAGAGGAGACCCAGTACTTC.

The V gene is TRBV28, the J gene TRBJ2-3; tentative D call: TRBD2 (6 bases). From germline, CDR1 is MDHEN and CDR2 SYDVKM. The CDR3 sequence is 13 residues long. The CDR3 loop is CATWGELTDTQYF. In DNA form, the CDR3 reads TGTGCTACGTGGGGGGAGCTCACAGATACGCAGTATTTT.

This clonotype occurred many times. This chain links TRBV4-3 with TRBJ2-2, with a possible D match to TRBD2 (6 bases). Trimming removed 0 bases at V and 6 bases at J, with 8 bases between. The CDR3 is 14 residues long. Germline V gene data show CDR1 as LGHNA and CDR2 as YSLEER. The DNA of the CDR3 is TGCGCCAGCAGCCAAGACAGGGAGGCCGGGGAGCTGTTTTTT. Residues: CASSQDREAGELFF.

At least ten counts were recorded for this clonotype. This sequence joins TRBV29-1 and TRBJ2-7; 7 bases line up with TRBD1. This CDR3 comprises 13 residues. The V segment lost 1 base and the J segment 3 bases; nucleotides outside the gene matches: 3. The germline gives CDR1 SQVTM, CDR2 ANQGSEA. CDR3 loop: CSVEGDRHYEQYF. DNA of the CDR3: TGCAGCGTTGAAGGGGACAGACACTACGAGCAGTACTTC.

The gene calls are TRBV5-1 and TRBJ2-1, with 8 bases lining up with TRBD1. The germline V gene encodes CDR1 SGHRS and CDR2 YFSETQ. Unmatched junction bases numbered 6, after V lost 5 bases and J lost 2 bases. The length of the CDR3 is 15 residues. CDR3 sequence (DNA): TGCGCCAGCAGACTAGACAGGGGTCCCTACAATGAGCAGTTCTTC. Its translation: CASRLDRGPYNEQFF. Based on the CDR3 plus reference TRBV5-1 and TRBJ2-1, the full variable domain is KAGVTQTPRYLIKTRGQQVTLSCSPISGHRSVSWYQQTPGQGLQFLFEYFSETQRNKGNFPGRFSGRQFSNSRSEMNVSTLELGDSALYLCASRLDRGPYNEQFFGPGTRLTVL.

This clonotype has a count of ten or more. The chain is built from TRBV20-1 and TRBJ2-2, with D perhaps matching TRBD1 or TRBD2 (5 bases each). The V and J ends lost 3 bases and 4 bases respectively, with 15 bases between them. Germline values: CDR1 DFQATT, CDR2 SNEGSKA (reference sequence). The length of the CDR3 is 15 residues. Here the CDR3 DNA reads TGCAGTGCTAGGCCGGGACCCGTAACCACCGGGGAGCTGTTTTTT. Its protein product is CSARPGPVTTGELFF.

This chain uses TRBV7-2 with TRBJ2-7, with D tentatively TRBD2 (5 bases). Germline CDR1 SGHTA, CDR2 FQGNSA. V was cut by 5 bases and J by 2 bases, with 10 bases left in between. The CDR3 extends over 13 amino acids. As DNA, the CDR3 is TGTGCCAGCAGCGTACTAGTTCCCTACGAGCAGTACTTC. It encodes CASSVLVPYEQYF.

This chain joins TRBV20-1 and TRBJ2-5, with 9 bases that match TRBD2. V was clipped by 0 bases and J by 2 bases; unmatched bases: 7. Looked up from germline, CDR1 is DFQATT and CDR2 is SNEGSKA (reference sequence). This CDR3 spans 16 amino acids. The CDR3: CSARDPSGNRQETQYF. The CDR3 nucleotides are TGCAGTGCTAGAGACCCTAGCGGGAATAGACAAGAGACCCAGTACTTC.

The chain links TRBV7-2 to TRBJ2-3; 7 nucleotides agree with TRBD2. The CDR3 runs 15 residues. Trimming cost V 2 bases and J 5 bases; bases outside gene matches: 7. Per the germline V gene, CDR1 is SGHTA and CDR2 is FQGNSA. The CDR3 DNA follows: TGTGCCAGCAGCTTAAGTTGGGTAGCGGGAGATACGCAGTATTTT. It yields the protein CASSLSWVAGDTQYF.

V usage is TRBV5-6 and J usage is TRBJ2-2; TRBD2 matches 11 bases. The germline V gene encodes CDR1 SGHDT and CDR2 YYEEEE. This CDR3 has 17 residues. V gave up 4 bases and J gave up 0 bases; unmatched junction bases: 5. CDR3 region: CASSKLAGAPNTGELFF. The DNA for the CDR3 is TGTGCCAGCAGCAAACTAGCGGGAGCACCGAACACCGGGGAGCTGTTTTTT.

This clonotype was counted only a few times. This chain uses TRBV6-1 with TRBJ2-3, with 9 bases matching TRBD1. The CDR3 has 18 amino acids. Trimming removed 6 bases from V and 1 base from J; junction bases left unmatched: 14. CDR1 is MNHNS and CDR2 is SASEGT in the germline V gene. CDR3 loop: CASSPGTGRIRRTDTQYF. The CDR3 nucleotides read TGTGCCAGCAGCCCCGGGACAGGGCGAATCCGTCGCACAGATACGCAGTATTTT.

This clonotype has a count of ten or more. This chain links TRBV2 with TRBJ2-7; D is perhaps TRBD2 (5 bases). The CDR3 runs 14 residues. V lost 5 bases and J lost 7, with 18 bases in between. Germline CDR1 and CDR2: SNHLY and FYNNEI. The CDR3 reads CASSSQLTSGEQYF. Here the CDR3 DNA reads TGTGCCAGCAGTTCCCAACTAACTTCGGGGGAGCAGTACTTC.

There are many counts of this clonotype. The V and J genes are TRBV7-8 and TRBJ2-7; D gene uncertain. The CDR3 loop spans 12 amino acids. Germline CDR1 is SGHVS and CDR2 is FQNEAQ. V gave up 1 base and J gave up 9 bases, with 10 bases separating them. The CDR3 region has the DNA TGTGCCAGCAGCTTAGTTACGGACCGGCAGTACTTC. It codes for CASSLVTDRQYF.

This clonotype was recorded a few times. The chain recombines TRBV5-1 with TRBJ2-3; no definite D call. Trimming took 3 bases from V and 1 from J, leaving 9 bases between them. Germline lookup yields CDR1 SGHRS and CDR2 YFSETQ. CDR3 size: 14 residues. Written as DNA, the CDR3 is TGCGCCAGCAGCTCCCTCTTAGGCACAGATACGCAGTATTTT. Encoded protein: CASSSLLGTDTQYF.

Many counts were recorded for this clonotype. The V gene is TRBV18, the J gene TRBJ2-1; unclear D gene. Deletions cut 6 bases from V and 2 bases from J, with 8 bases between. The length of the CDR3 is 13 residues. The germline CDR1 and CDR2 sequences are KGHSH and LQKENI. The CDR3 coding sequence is TGTGCCAGCTCTCCGGCAGCCTACAATGAGCAGTTCTTC. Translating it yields CASSPAAYNEQFF.

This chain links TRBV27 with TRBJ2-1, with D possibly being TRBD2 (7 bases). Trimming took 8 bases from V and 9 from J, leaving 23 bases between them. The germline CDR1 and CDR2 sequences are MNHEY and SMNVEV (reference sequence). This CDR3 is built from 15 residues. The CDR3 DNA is TGTGCCAGCCGCCCGTGGGAGGGGACATTTGGTGAGCAGTTCTTC. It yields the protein CASRPWEGTFGEQFF.

Here the CDR3 DNA reads TGTGCCTGGAGTCCCTCGGGCCTCGTGGGCAATGAGCAGTTCTTC. Amino acids: CAWSPSGLVGNEQFF. V usage is TRBV30 and J usage is TRBJ2-1, with unresolved D. Germline V gene lookup returns CDR1 GTSNPN and CDR2 SVGIG (reference sequence). This CDR3 spans 15 amino acids. Trimming cost V 2 bases and J 6 bases, with 17 bases left between them.

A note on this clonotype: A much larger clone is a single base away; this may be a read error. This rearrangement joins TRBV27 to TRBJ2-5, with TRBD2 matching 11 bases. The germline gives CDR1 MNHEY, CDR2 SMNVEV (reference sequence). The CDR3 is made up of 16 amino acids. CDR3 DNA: TGTGCCAGCAGTCTGGGGACTAGCGGAGGGGGGGAGACCCACTACTTC. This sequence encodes CASSLGTSGGGETHYF.

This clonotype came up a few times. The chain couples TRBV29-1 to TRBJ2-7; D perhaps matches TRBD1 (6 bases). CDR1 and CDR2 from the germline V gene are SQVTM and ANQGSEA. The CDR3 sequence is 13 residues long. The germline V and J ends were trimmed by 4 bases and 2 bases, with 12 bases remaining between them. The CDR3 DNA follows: TGCAGCGTTGGTGGCAGGGGCCCCTACGAGCAGTACTTC. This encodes CSVGGRGPYEQYF.

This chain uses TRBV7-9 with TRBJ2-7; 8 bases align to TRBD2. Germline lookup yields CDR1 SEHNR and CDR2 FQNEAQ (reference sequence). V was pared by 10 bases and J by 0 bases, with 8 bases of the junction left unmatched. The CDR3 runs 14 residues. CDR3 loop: CATSQLAASYEQYF. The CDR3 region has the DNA TGTGCCACCTCCCAACTAGCGGCCTCCTACGAGCAGTACTTC.

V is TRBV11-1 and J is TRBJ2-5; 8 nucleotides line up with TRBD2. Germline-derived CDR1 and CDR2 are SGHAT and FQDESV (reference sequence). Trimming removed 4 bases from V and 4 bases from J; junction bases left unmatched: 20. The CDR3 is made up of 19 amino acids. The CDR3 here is CASSSSSLDGGDAGETQYF. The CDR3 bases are TGTGCCAGCAGCTCCAGTAGCCTGGACGGGGGGGACGCGGGAGAGACCCAGTACTTC.

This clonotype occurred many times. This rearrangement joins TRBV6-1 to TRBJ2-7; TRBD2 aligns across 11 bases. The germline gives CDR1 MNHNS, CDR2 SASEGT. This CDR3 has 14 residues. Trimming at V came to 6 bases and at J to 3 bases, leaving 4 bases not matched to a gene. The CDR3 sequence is CASRSGTSGYEQYF. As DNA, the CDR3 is TGTGCCAGCAGGTCCGGGACTAGCGGCTACGAGCAGTACTTC.